The source of this T cell receptor beta chain is a study of T cells in Graves' hyperthyroidism and ophthalmopathy (dated by TCRdb to between 2018 and 2021). As for the study more broadly: Peripheral blood samples were taken at the time of initial diagnosis, prior to any treatment. The paper reports TCR Vbeta CDR3 sequencing of 130 to 150 peripheral blood samples: around 45 ophthalmopathy, over 70 hyperthyroidism and around 17 progressor patients. The study also compared thyroid tissue and blood T-cell repertoires from roughly 6 Graves' hyperthyroidism patients. The 85 to 100 discovery patients were divided at random into training and test sets in a 7:3 ratio. Once sampling was done, hyperthyroidism patients were given methimazole at a starting dose of 30 mg daily, whereas ophthalmopathy patients were given high-dose intravenous methylprednisolone. To identify distinguishing TCR V-J signatures, a discovery cohort of 90 to 100 patients was used, comprising 40 to 45 with Graves' ophthalmopathy and approximately 57 with stable Graves' hyperthyroidism. Prospective prediction of ophthalmopathy was tested in an independent validation cohort consisting of fewer than 20 hyperthyroidism patients and 15 to 17 patients who later progressed to ophthalmopathy.

This clonotype was seen only a few times. Its binding antigen is unknown. The germline gene is not matched at one end of the junction; a read error may be the cause. CDR1 and CDR2 were assigned from the germline V gene as SGHTA and FQGTGA. From cysteine to phenylalanine, the CDR3 is 14 amino acids long. Only CDR3 DNA is held: 42 bases, read in frame from base 1. General study outcomes and caveats: Ophthalmopathy was separated from stable hyperthyroidism by a 13 V-J signature model, with approximately 85% sensitivity and approximately 81% specificity obtained in cross-validation and 80%/75% obtained in testing. Most expanded thyroid clonotypes (frequency above 0.001) were also detected in blood, suggesting blood repertoires may reflect thyroid immune responses. In validation, progression to ophthalmopathy was predicted by the model with more than 65% sensitivity and roughly 76% specificity, a median of 6.5 months before onset. Sample size was not statistically predetermined, and blinding of investigators to group allocation was not performed.

The TCR beta CDR3 regions were amplified from the RNA transcripts. The TCR CDR3 was subjected to a first round of RT-PCR using the HTBI primer set and the Qiagen OneStep RT-PCR kit. A second multiplex PCR round built the libraries, followed by size selection and purification. Paired-end sequencing of the libraries was performed with 100 bp reads on an Illumina HiSeq2000. In the paper's pipeline: SOAPnuke was used to process the raw data, with reads discarded if the reads contained adapters or uncalled bases, had a mean Phred below 15, or lacked an exact constant-primer or identifier match. COPE v1.2.5 was used to merge the high-quality paired reads, and each unique nucleotide sequence was defined as a clonotype. MiTCR v1.1 was used to align the clonotypes against IMGT TRBV, TRBD and TRBJ reference segments. Only V-J combinations with frequency above 0.0001, covering about 99% of repertoires, were analysed. The TCS score was defined as the ratio of F50 (clonal expansion) to E x V (chaos), calculated using BLOSUM62-based TCRdist between CDR3 peptides within each V-J. Welch's t-statistics and random forest reduced fewer than 550 V-J features to roughly 13, which were used in a naive Bayes classifier (R e1071). The Morisita-Horn index was used to measure how similar the thyroid and blood repertoires were. TCRdb took the public reads, trimmed them with fastp at Q25, ran MiXCR for clone calling and kept in-frame beta chains. Rows are unified per CDR3 protein, each entry keeping the most common DNA and genes. V and J calls and clone size were set by TCRdb, not the authors. Across this sample there are 700,000 to 950,000 distinct CDR3 sequences, with 30% to 40% seen only once. Less than 40% of the sample comes from the top ten.

Graves' hyperthyroidism was defined as stable when no progression to ophthalmopathy occurred over 18 months of follow-up. The hyperthyroidism patients were between 18 and 65 years old and newly diagnosed, with a disease duration of less than 2 months. The study excluded patients with uncontrolled infections, other autoimmune diseases, pregnancy or lactation. Diagnoses relied on clinical symptoms, serum thyroxine and TRAb, thyroid ultrasound and orbital computed tomography. PBMCs were isolated from more than 8 ml of fresh peripheral blood by Ficoll-Paque density gradient centrifugation. Total RNA was extracted using Trizol reagent, and RNA quality was assessed on an Agilent 2100 Bioanalyzer.

Sequencing was carried out using blood. This clonotype was sampled from a woman aged 40 to 49 with Graves' hyperthyroidism. The rearranged chain carries TRBV7-3 and TRBJ2-3, and TRBD2 matches 10 of the central bases. The CDR3 here reads CASSLEGTSAKKHF. The DNA sequence is given as TGTGCCAGCAGCTTAGAAGGGACTAGCGCGAAAAAGCATTTT.